Below, 15 T cell receptor beta chains from the same sample are listed, as sequenced in a study of blood T cell repertoires in COVID-19 (dated by TCRdb to 2020 to 2021). The method behind the library was the immunoSEQ multiplex PCR assay. Held by TCRdb, this immuneACCESS table contains in-frame sequences only and omits some clones. Under half of the omission traces to an unresolved V gene where checked; the cause of the rest is unknown. Recorded for this sample are about 59,000 clones; 80% of them occurred a single time. The ten largest make up 7.2% of the sample. The sample consisted of peripheral blood. All receptors come from a man aged 55 to 70 with acute or convalescent COVID-19.

As DNA, the CDR3 is TGTGCCAGCAATCGCGGCCAGACCGGGGAGCTGTTTTTT. Protein: CASNRGQTGELFF. The V gene is TRBV2, the J gene TRBJ2-2; D uncertain. V was shortened by 7 bases and J by 5 bases, with 11 bases between the two germline ends. Germline lookup yields CDR1 SNHLY and CDR2 FYNNEI. This CDR3 region has 13 residues.

The chain recombines TRBV9 with TRBJ2-1; weak D call: TRBD2 (6 bases). V was trimmed by 0 bases and J by 2 bases, leaving 9 bases between them. The CDR3 covers 15 residues. Germline V gives CDR1 SGDLS, CDR2 YYNGEE. The CDR3 DNA is TGTGCCAGCAGCGTAGCTAGCGTCACCTACAATGAGCAGTTCTTC. Its translation: CASSVASVTYNEQFF.

This rearrangement joins TRBV29-1 to TRBJ2-3; D unresolved. Looked up from germline, CDR1 is SQVTM and CDR2 is ANQGSEA. The CDR3 runs to 13 residues. The V end was cut by 4 bases, the J end by 2 bases, with 10 bases between. CDR3 nucleotide sequence: TGCAGCGTTGTGAACAGCCTCACAGATACGCAGTATTTT. Its protein is CSVVNSLTDTQYF.

V is TRBV7-8 and J is TRBJ2-1, with a tentative D call TRBD2 (7 bases). The CDR3 is 15 amino acids. Germline V gives CDR1 SGHVS, CDR2 FQNEAQ. Trimming left V 1 base short and J 7 bases short, with 14 bases between. In DNA, the CDR3 is TGTGCCAGCAGCTTAGGGGGGGGGCTCGGTAATGAGCAGTTCTTC. It yields the protein CASSLGGGLGNEQFF.

The chain combines TRBV6-5 with TRBJ1-1; 8 nucleotides match TRBD1. The CDR3 sequence is 15 residues long. CDR1 MNHEY and CDR2 SVGAGI come from the germline V gene. Trimming took 6 bases from V and 2 from J; bases not matched to a gene: 8. CDR3 nucleotides: TGTGCCAGCAGCCTTGACAGGGGCTCTAACACTGAAGCTTTCTTT. Translation: CASSLDRGSNTEAFF.

The chain uses TRBV7-9 and TRBJ2-7, with 12 bases lining up with TRBD2. V lost 4 bases, J lost 7 bases, and 5 bases stayed unmatched. This CDR3 has 14 residues. Germline V gene data show CDR1 as SEHNR and CDR2 as FQNEAQ (reference sequence). For the CDR3, the DNA is TGTGCCAGCAGCTCCGGGACTAGCGGGTGGGAGCAGTACTTC. The encoded protein is CASSSGTSGWEQYF.

This clone occurred once. The chain joins TRBV2 to TRBJ1-2; tentatively, D is TRBD1 (5 bases). CDR1 is SNHLY and CDR2 is FYNNEI in the germline V gene. Trimming pared 5 bases from V and 6 bases from J, leaving 10 bases between. CDR3 length equals 12 residues. The DNA of the CDR3 is TGTGCCAGCAGTTCCGCAGGGAATGGCTACACCTTC. Its translation: CASSSAGNGYTF.

The chain links TRBV7-9 to TRBJ1-2; no definite D call. This CDR3 spans 14 amino acids. CDR1 SEHNR and CDR2 FQNEAQ come from the germline V gene (reference sequence). V was trimmed by 1 base and J by 0 bases, leaving 6 bases between them. CDR3 region: CASSLGQSNYGYTF. The CDR3 DNA reads as TGTGCCAGCAGCTTAGGCCAGTCTAACTATGGCTACACCTTC.

This clone has only one observation. J is TRBJ2-3 and V is TRBV7-2, with D possibly being TRBD2 (5 bases). The CDR3 covers 11 residues. CDR1 and CDR2 (germline): SGHTA, FQGNSA. V lost 5 bases, J lost 10 bases, and 10 bases lay in between. This chain's CDR3 is CASSPSSAQYF. The CDR3 coding sequence is TGTGCCAGCAGCCCAAGTAGCGCGCAGTATTTT.

The chain couples TRBV5-5 to TRBJ2-2; D gene ambiguous. Trimming stripped 4 bases from V and 1 base from J, with 5 bases between. This CDR3 has 13 amino acids. From germline, CDR1 is SGHKS and CDR2 YYEKEE (reference sequence). This CDR3 is CASSAVNTGELFF. CDR3 DNA: TGTGCCAGCAGCGCGGTGAACACCGGGGAGCTGTTTTTT.

The chain combines TRBV3-1 (or the pseudogene TRBV3-2) with TRBJ2-1, with D hard to call. Germline loops: CDR1 LGHDT, CDR2 YNNKEL (reference sequence). V lost 2 bases, J lost 9 bases, and 11 bases lay in between. There are 13 residues in the CDR3. The chain's CDR3 is CASSQNSRAEQFF. For the CDR3, the DNA is TGTGCCAGCAGCCAAAACAGTCGAGCTGAGCAGTTCTTC.

The table lists this clone with a few counts. The V and J genes are TRBV19 and TRBJ1-6; D is undetermined. This CDR3 is built from 15 residues. V gave up 8 bases and J gave up 8 bases, with 19 bases separating them. Germline values: CDR1 LNHDA, CDR2 SQIVND (reference sequence). CDR3 in amino acids: CASPRWREGHSPLHF. CDR3 sequence (DNA): TGTGCCAGTCCCAGATGGAGGGAAGGACATTCACCCCTCCACTTT.

This clone occurred a few times. The V call is TRBV4-1, the J call TRBJ1-2, with unresolved D. The CDR3 is 15 amino acids. Trimming pared 0 bases from V and 8 bases from J, leaving 16 bases between. Looked up from germline, CDR1 is MGHRA and CDR2 is YSYEKL. The CDR3 coding sequence is TGCGCCAGCAGCCAAGATTATCCACCCACATTCGGCTACACCTTC. Encoded protein: CASSQDYPPTFGYTF.

The chain has TRBV10-3 and TRBJ1-1, with 8 bases lining up with TRBD1. The V gene end was trimmed by 0 bases and the J gene end by 0 bases; junction bases not matched to a gene: 9. From germline, CDR1 is ENHRY and CDR2 SYGVKD. This CDR3 is built from 18 residues. CDR3 sequence reads: CAISESPLGQGLNTEAFF. As DNA, the CDR3 is TGTGCCATCAGTGAGTCTCCCCTAGGACAGGGCTTGAACACTGAAGCTTTCTTT.

This sequence joins TRBV29-1 and TRBJ2-1; a possible D gene is TRBD2 (6 bases). CDR1 is SQVTM, CDR2 ANQGSEA, per germline. The CDR3 covers 14 residues. Trimming stripped 6 bases from V and 7 bases from J, with 19 bases between. CDR3 protein: CSVDGSGFGNEQFF. The CDR3 nucleotides read TGCAGCGTGGACGGAAGCGGGTTCGGAAATGAGCAGTTCTTC.